A selection of T cell receptor beta chains follows, all from one sample in a study of cytomegalovirus exposure and HLA in healthy donors. Profiling relied on immunoSEQ multiplex PCR, and the TCRdb table lists in-frame clones only, not all of them. This sample has under 200,000 clones; roughly four fifths occur once, and the top ten carry less than 3%. The specimen was PBMCs. Every receptor here comes from a female donor in good health and CMV-seronegative. The CDR3 runs from the conserved cysteine through the conserved F or W. D genes are given only for firm matches. Clone size is not always given. Where it is, it says once, few, many or a class for expanded clones.

size,V,D,J,CDR3,DNA
NA,TRBV6-1,NA,TRBJ1-1,CASSRRSTEAFF,TGTGCCAGCAGTCGACGGAGCACTGAAGCTTTCTTT
NA,TRBV7-2,NA,TRBJ1-5,CASSLQGTHSNQPQHF,TGTGCCAGCAGCTTACAGGGGACCCATAGCAATCAGCCCCAGCATTTT
NA,TRBV6-6,NA,TRBJ2-3,CASSMDPEEVTQYF,TGTGCCAGCAGTATGGACCCGGAGGAGGTCACGCAGTATTTT
NA,TRBV6-5,NA,TRBJ2-3,CASSYSGQITDTQYF,TGTGCCAGCAGTTACTCGGGGCAGATCACAGATACGCAGTATTTT
NA,TRBV4-3,TRBD1,TRBJ1-2,CASSEEDRAEGYTF,TGCGCCAGCAGCGAAGAGGACAGGGCTGAAGGCTACACCTTC
NA,TRBV10-2,TRBD1,TRBJ2-3,CASGGTGAITDTQYF,TGCGCCAGCGGAGGGACAGGGGCTATCACAGATACGCAGTATTTT
NA,TRBV4-3,TRBD1,TRBJ2-7,CASSQDQTGGYYEQYF,TGCGCCAGCAGCCAAGATCAGACAGGGGGCTACTACGAGCAGTACTTC
NA,TRBV7-9,NA,TRBJ1-2,CSSSPGNYGYTF,TGTTCCAGCAGCCCAGGGAATTATGGCTACACCTTC
NA,TRBV4-2,TRBD2,TRBJ2-7,CASSQGEPGRAFDEQYF,TGTGCCAGCAGCCAAGGGGAACCTGGGAGGGCATTCGACGAGCAGTACTTC
NA,TRBV7-9,TRBD2,TRBJ2-7,CASSSPPLAGSVYEQYF,TGTGCCAGCAGCTCTCCTCCCCTAGCGGGATCTGTATACGAGCAGTACTTC
NA,TRBV2,NA,TRBJ1-1,CASSSQKNTEAFF,TGTGCCAGCAGTTCACAGAAGAACACTGAAGCTTTCTTT
NA,TRBV5-5,TRBD2,TRBJ2-7,CASFRPGLEADEQYF,TGTGCCAGCTTCCGCCCGGGACTAGAGGCCGACGAGCAGTACTTC
NA,TRBV19,TRBD2,TRBJ2-7,CASSIASSGSNYEQYF,TGTGCCAGTAGTATAGCGTCTAGCGGGAGCAACTACGAGCAGTACTTC
NA,TRBV30,TRBD1,TRBJ2-7,CAWRSRQGVAAYEQYF,TGTGCCTGGAGAAGTCGACAGGGGGTAGCGGCCTACGAGCAGTACTTC
NA,TRBV30,NA,TRBJ1-1,CAFSSWAVNTEAFF,TGTGCCTTCTCAAGCTGGGCAGTCAACACTGAAGCTTTCTTT
NA,TRBV19,TRBD2,TRBJ2-1,CASSIDRAGPYNEQFF,TGTGCCAGTAGTATAGATCGAGCGGGACCCTACAATGAGCAGTTCTTC
NA,TRBV5-4,NA,TRBJ2-1,CASSLNGYNEQFF,TGTGCCAGCAGCTTAAACGGTTACAATGAGCAGTTCTTC
few,TRBV5-6,TRBD1,TRBJ1-3,CASSYPDRGSSGNTIYF,TGTGCCAGCAGCTATCCAGACAGGGGGTCCTCTGGAAACACCATATATTTT
NA,TRBV6-1,TRBD1,TRBJ2-5,CASSEQGALYQETQYF,TGTGCCAGCAGTGAACAGGGGGCCCTATACCAAGAGACCCAGTACTTC
NA,TRBV18,TRBD1,TRBJ2-5,CASSPQQGQETQYF,TGTGCCAGCTCACCTCAACAGGGGCAAGAGACCCAGTACTTC
NA,TRBV15,NA,TRBJ1-4,CATSRGRNDEKLFF,TGTGCCACCAGCAGAGGCAGGAATGATGAAAAACTGTTTTTT
NA,TRBV28,TRBD1,TRBJ1-1,CASSLPSTGINTEAFF,TGTGCCAGCAGTTTACCCTCGACAGGGATAAACACTGAAGCTTTCTTT
NA,TRBV19,NA,TRBJ1-5,CASTGARDISNQPQHF,TGTGCCAGTACCGGTGCCCGGGACATTAGCAATCAGCCCCAGCATTTT
NA,TRBV4-3,NA,TRBJ2-6,CASSQDEGTGANVLTF,TGCGCCAGCAGCCAAGACGAGGGTACCGGGGCCAACGTCCTGACTTTC
few,TRBV4-2,NA,TRBJ2-7,CASSPGDGSPYEQYF,TGTGCCAGCAGCCCGGGGGACGGGAGCCCCTACGAGCAGTACTTC
NA,TRBV27,NA,TRBJ1-1,CASSPSGLWNTEAFF,TGTGCCAGCAGTCCTTCAGGGTTGTGGAACACTGAAGCTTTCTTT
few,TRBV6-6,NA,TRBJ1-1,CASSRIAGMNTEAFF,TGTGCCAGCAGCCGAATTGCAGGGATGAACACTGAAGCTTTCTTT
NA,TRBV9,NA,TRBJ2-7,CASSVGPDSTYEQYF,TGTGCCAGCAGCGTAGGTCCAGACAGTACCTACGAGCAGTACTTC
NA,TRBV29-1,NA,TRBJ1-1,CSGKQGVNTEAFF,TGCAGCGGCAAACAGGGTGTGAACACTGAAGCTTTCTTT
NA,TRBV7-9,TRBD2,TRBJ2-1,CASSSPTSGGPSSYNEQFF,TGTGCCAGCAGCTCACCGACTAGCGGGGGGCCGAGCTCCTACAATGAGCAGTTCTTC
NA,TRBV2,NA,TRBJ1-1,CASSVRGDTEAFF,TGTGCCAGCAGTGTAAGGGGCGACACTGAAGCTTTCTTT
NA,TRBV11-3,NA,TRBJ1-2,CASNSTGPNYGYTF,TGTGCCAGCAACTCGACAGGCCCCAACTATGGCTACACCTTC
few,TRBV5-1,NA,TRBJ2-3,CASSFRAGGADTQYF,TGCGCCAGCAGCTTTAGAGCGGGTGGGGCAGATACGCAGTATTTT
NA,TRBV13,TRBD1,TRBJ2-4,CASSVPGQGNIQYF,TGTGCCAGCAGCGTACCGGGACAGGGGAACATTCAGTACTTC
NA,TRBV19,TRBD1,TRBJ2-5,CASSIRGQGVETQYF,TGTGCCAGTAGTATCAGAGGGCAGGGGGTAGAGACCCAGTACTTC
NA,TRBV7-8,NA,TRBJ2-1,CASSLDPRQFF,TGTGCCAGCAGCTTAGACCCGCGCCAGTTCTTC
few,TRBV7-6,TRBD2,TRBJ2-5,CASSLTGLAGRRETQYF,TGTGCCAGCAGCCTGACGGGACTAGCGGGGCGTAGGGAGACCCAGTACTTC
NA,TRBV6-5,TRBD2,TRBJ2-2,CASSSGLAVTGELFF,TGTGCCAGCAGTTCGGGACTAGCGGTTACCGGGGAGCTGTTTTTT
once,TRBV7-2,NA,TRBJ1-1,CASSLEQHTEAFF,TGTGCCAGCAGCTTGGAACAGCACACTGAAGCTTTCTTT
NA,TRBV19,TRBD2,TRBJ2-1,CASKAAGLAASYNEQFF,TGTGCCAGTAAGGCGGCGGGACTAGCGGCCTCCTACAATGAGCAGTTCTTC
NA,TRBV7-2,TRBD2,TRBJ2-3,CASRTSGLDTQYF,TGTGCCAGCCGGACTAGCGGGTTAGATACGCAGTATTTT
NA,TRBV6-1,NA,TRBJ1-5,CASSVWRVNQPQHF,TGTGCCAGCAGTGTGTGGAGGGTAAATCAGCCCCAGCATTTT
NA,TRBV6-5,NA,TRBJ1-2,CASSSARVGYGYTF,TGTGCCAGCAGTTCGGCCAGGGTTGGCTATGGCTACACCTTC
NA,TRBV10-3,NA,TRBJ1-1,CAIWEGSGWSEAFF,TGTGCCATCTGGGAGGGGTCGGGGTGGTCTGAAGCTTTCTTT
few,TRBV18,TRBD1,TRBJ1-3,CASSLSGTGYNGNTIYF,TGTGCCAGCTCACTATCCGGGACAGGGTACAATGGAAACACCATATATTTT
NA,TRBV21-1,NA,TRBJ1-1,CASSKGGSTCRRGTRTNTEAFF,TGTGCCAGCAGCAAAGGGGGTAGTACATGCCGGAGGGGCACTAGGACGAACACTGAAGCTTTCTTT
NA,TRBV2,NA,TRBJ1-6,CASTNSPGTNYNSPLHF,TGTGCCAGCACGAATTCGCCAGGGACAAACTATAATTCACCCCTCCACTTT
NA,TRBV2,TRBD1,TRBJ1-5,CASQGGRSNQPQHF,TGTGCCAGCCAGGGGGGTCGAAGCAATCAGCCCCAGCATTTT
NA,TRBV4-3,NA,TRBJ1-2,CASSQDVGTLYGYTF,TGCGCCAGCAGCCAAGATGTCGGGACATTATATGGCTACACCTTC
NA,TRBV5-6,TRBD1,TRBJ2-5,CASRAPGTGKETQYF,TGTGCCAGCAGGGCCCCCGGGACAGGTAAAGAGACCCAGTACTTC
NA,TRBV7-6,TRBD2,TRBJ2-5,CASSWTSGGQETQYF,TGTGCCAGCAGCTGGACTAGCGGGGGCCAAGAGACCCAGTACTTC
once,TRBV28,TRBD1,TRBJ1-1,CASSPGQAYFTEAFF,TGTGCCAGCAGTCCCGGACAGGCCTATTTCACTGAAGCTTTCTTT
once,TRBV29-1,NA,TRBJ1-2,CSVDRLLSDYGYTF,TGCAGCGTTGACCGACTCCTGTCCGACTATGGCTACACCTTC
NA,TRBV28,NA,TRBJ1-5,CASTGPNQPQHF,TGTGCCAGCACAGGCCCCAATCAGCCCCAGCATTTT
NA,TRBV27,NA,TRBJ1-1,CASTNSGAFF,TGTGCCAGCACCAACTCGGGGGCTTTCTTT
few,TRBV27,TRBD1,TRBJ2-7,CASRWNRGIHEQYF,TGTGCCAGCAGGTGGAACAGGGGCATCCACGAGCAGTACTTC
NA,TRBV7-9,NA,TRBJ2-3,CASSFPDRRTDTQYF,TGTGCCAGCAGCTTCCCGGACAGACGCACAGATACGCAGTATTTT
NA,TRBV19,NA,TRBJ2-7,CASSIVGGGYEQYF,TGTGCCAGTAGTATAGTGGGAGGAGGCTACGAGCAGTACTTC